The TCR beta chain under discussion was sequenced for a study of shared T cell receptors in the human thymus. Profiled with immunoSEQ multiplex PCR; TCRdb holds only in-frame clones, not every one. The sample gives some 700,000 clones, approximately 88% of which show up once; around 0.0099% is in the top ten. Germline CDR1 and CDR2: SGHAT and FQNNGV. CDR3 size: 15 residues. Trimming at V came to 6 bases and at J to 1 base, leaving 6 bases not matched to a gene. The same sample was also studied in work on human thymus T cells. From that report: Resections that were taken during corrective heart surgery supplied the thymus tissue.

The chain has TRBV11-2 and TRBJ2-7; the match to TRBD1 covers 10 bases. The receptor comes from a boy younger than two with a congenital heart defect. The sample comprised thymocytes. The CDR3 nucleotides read TGTGCCAGCAGTACCGGGACAGGGGTTTCCTACGAGCAGTACTTC. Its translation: CASSTGTGVSYEQYF.